A single sample is the source of the 5 T cell receptor beta chains below, sequenced in a study of OX40 agonist ivuxolimab in advanced cancers. Generated by immunoSEQ multiplex PCR, the TCRdb table keeps only in-frame clones and is missing some. The sample includes about 60,000 clones, 89% of them seen just once. This specimen consisted of CD4+ or CD8+ T cells sorted from blood, obtained in a trial of the OX40 agonist ivuxolimab. The receptors originated from an adult with an advanced solid tumor such as melanoma, head and neck, liver or kidney cancer.

The J gene is TRBJ1-2, the V gene TRBV28, with D unresolved. Trimming stripped 3 bases from V and 11 bases from J, with 13 bases between. The CDR3 has 12 residues. Germline CDR1 is MDHEN and CDR2 is SYDVKM. The CDR3 loop reads CASSFPAGVYTF. CDR3 nucleotides: TGTGCCAGCAGTTTCCCTGCTGGAGTGTACACCTTC.

The rearrangement links TRBV7-9 to TRBJ2-2; TRBD2 agrees at 14 bases. This CDR3 region has 18 residues. The trim removed 5 bases at V and 7 bases at J, leaving 12 bases unmatched. Germline V CDR1 and CDR2: SEHNR, FQNEAQ (reference sequence). CDR3 sequence (DNA): TGTGCCAGCAGCCTGACTAGCGGGAGGGCCAAGGCTCGCGGGGAGCTGTTTTTT. Translated: CASSLTSGRAKARGELFF.

This clone appeared a single time. The gene calls are TRBV27 and TRBJ1-1; tentatively, D is TRBD1 (5 bases). CDR1 MNHEY and CDR2 SMNVEV come from the germline V gene (reference sequence). The CDR3 loop spans 15 amino acids. Trimming cost V 11 bases and J 0 bases, with 19 bases left between them. The DNA of the CDR3 is TGTGCCCAACAACCAGGGAAGGCTATGAACACTGAAGCTTTCTTT. It translates to CAQQPGKAMNTEAFF.

The rearrangement joins TRBV10-3 to TRBJ2-1; TRBD2 aligns across 7 bases. Unmatched junction bases numbered 5, after V lost 0 bases and J lost 3 bases. There are 16 residues in the CDR3. Per the germline V gene, CDR1 is ENHRY and CDR2 is SYGVKD. The DNA of the CDR3 is TGTGCCATCAGTGAGTCGATGGGGGGGAACTACAATGAGCAGTTCTTC. Amino acid sequence: CAISESMGGNYNEQFF.

A single count supports this clone. The J gene is TRBJ2-1, the V gene TRBV29-1; 7 bases map to TRBD2. Germline CDR1 and CDR2: SQVTM and ANQGSEA. J lost 4 bases, V lost 4 bases, and 7 bases had no gene match. The CDR3 has 14 amino acids. The CDR3 region has the DNA TGCAGCGTTGTCCGAGCGGGAACATACAATGAGCAGTTCTTC. It translates to CSVVRAGTYNEQFF.